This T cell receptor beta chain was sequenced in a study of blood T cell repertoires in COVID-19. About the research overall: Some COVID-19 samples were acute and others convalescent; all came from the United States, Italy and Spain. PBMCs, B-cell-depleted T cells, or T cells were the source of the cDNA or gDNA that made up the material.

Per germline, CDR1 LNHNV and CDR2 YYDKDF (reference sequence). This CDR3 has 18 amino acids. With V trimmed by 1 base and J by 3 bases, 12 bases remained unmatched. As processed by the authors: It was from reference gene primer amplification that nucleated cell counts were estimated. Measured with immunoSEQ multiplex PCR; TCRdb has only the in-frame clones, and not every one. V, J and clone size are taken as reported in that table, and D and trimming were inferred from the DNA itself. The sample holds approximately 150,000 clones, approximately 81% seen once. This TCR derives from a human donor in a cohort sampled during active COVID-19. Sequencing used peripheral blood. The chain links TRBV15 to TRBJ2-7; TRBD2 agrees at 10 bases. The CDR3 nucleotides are TGTGCCACCAGCAGAGCCCCCACCGGGACTAGCGTCCGCTACGAGCAGTACTTC. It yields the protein CATSRAPTGTSVRYEQYF.